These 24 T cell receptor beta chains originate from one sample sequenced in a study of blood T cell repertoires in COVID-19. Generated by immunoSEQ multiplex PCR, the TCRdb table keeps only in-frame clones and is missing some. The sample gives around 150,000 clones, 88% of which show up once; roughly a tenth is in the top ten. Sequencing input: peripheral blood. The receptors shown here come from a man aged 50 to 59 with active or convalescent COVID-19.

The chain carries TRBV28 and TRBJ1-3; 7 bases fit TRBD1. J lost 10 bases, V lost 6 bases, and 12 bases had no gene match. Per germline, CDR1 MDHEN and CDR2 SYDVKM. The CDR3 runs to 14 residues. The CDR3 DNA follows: TGTGCCAGCAGCTTTACAGCGCGACAGGGAACCATATATTTT. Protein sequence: CASSFTARQGTIYF. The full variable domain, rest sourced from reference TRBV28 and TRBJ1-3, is DVKVTQSSRYLVKRTGEKVFLECVQDMDHENMFWYRQDPGLGLRLIYFSYDVKMKEKGDIPEGYSVSREKKERFSLILESASTNQTSMYLCASSFTARQGTIYFGEGSWLTVV.

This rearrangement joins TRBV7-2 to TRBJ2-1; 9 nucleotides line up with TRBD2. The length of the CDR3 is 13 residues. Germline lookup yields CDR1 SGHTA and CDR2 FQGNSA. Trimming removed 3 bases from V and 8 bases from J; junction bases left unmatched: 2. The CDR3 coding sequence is TGTGCCAGCAGCTTTGGGACTAGCTATGAGCAGTTCTTC. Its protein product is CASSFGTSYEQFF.

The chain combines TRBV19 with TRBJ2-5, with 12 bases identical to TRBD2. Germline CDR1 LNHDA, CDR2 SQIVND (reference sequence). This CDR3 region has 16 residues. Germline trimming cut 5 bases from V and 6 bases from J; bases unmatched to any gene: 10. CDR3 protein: CASSSSRTSGKKTQYF. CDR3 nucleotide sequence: TGTGCCAGTAGTTCGTCCAGGACTAGCGGGAAAAAGACCCAGTACTTC.

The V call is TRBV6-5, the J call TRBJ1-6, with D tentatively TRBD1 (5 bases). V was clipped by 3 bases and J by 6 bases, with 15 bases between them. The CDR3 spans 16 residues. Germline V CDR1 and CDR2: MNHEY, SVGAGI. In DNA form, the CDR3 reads TGTGCCAGCAGTTATACGGACACCAGGGCTAATTCACCCCTCCACTTT. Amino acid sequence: CASSYTDTRANSPLHF.

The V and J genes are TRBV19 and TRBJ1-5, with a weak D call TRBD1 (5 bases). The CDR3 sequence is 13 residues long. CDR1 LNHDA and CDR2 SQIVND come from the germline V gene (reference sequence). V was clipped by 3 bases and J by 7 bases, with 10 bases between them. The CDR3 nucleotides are TGTGCCAGTAGTATCAGGGCCGAGCAGCCCCAGCATTTT. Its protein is CASSIRAEQPQHF. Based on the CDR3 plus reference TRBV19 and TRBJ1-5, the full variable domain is DGGITQSPKYLFRKEGQNVTLSCEQNLNHDAMYWYRQDPGQGLRLIYYSQIVNDFQKGDIAEGYSVSREKKESFPLTVTSAQKNPTAFYLCASSIRAEQPQHFGDGTRLSIL.

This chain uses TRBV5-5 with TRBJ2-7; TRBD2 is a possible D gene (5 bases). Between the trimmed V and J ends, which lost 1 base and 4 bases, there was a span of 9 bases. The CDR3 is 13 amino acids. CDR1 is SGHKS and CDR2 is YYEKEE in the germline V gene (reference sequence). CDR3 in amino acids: CASSLNAGYEQYF. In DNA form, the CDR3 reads TGTGCCAGCAGCTTGAACGCGGGTTACGAGCAGTACTTC. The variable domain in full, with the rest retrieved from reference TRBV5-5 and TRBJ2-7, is DAGVTQSPTHLIKTRGQQVTLRCSPISGHKSVSWYQQVLGQGPQFIFQYYEKEERGRGNFPDRFSARQFPNYSSELNVNALLLGDSALYLCASSLNAGYEQYFGPGTRLTVT.

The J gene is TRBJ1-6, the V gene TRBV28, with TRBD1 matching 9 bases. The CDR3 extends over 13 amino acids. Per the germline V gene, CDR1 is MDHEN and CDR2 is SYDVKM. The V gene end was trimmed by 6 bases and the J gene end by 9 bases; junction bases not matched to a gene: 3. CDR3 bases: TGTGCCAGCAGGGGGACAGGGAGTTCACCCCTCCACTTT. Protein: CASRGTGSSPLHF.

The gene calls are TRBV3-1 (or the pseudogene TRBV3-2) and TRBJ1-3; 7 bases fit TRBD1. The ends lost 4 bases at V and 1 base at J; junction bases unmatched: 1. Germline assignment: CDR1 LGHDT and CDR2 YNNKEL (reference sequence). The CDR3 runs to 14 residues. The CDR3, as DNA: TGTGCCAGCAGCCCGACAGGGTCTGGAAACACCATATATTTT. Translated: CASSPTGSGNTIYF.

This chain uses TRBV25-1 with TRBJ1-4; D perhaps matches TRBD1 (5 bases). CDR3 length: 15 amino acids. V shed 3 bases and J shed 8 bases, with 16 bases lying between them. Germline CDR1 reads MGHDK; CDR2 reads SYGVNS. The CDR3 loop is CASSDTSGAGEKLFF. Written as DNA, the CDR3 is TGTGCCAGCAGTGATACATCCGGGGCGGGGGAAAAACTGTTTTTT.

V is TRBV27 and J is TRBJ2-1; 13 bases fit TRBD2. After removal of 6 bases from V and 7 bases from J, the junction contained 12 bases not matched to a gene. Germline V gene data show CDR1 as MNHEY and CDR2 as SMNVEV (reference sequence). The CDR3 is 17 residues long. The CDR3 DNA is TGTGCCAGCAGGACCCGACCTGGACTAGCGGGGGTGAATGAGCAGTTCTTC. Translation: CASRTRPGLAGVNEQFF.

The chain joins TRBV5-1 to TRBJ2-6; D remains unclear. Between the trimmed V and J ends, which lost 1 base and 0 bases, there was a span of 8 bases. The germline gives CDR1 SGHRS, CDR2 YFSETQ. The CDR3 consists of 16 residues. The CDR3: CASSLPLLSGANVLTF. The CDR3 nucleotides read TGCGCCAGCAGCTTGCCACTTCTCTCTGGGGCCAACGTCCTGACTTTC. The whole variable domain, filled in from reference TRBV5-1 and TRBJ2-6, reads KAGVTQTPRYLIKTRGQQVTLSCSPISGHRSVSWYQQTPGQGLQFLFEYFSETQRNKGNFPGRFSGRQFSNSRSEMNVSTLELGDSALYLCASSLPLLSGANVLTFGAGSRLTVL.

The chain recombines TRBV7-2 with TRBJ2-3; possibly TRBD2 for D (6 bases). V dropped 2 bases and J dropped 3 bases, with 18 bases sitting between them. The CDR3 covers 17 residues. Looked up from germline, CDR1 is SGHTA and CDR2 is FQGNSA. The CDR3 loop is CASSLRGQGAGTDTQYF. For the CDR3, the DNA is TGTGCCAGCAGCTTACGGGGCCAGGGTGCGGGGACAGATACGCAGTATTTT.

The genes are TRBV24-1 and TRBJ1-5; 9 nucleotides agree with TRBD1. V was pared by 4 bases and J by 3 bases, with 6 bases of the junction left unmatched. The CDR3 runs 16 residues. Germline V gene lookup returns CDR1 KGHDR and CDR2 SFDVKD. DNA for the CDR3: TGTGCCACCAGTGACTCGGACAGGGGTTACAATCAGCCCCAGCATTTT. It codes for CATSDSDRGYNQPQHF.

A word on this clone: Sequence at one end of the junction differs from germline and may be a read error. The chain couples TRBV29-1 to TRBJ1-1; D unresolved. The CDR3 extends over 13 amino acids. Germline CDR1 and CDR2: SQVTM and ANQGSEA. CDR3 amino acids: CSVEAPPNSEAFF. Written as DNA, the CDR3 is TGCAGCGTTGAAGCCCCCCCGAACTCTGAAGCTTTCTTT. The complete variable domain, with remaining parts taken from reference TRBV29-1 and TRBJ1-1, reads SAVISQKPSRDICQRGTSLTIQCQVDSQVTMMFWYRQQPGQSLTLIATANQGSEATYESGFVIDKFPISRPNLTFSTLTVSNMSPEDSSIYLCSVEAPPNSEAFFGQGTRLTVV.

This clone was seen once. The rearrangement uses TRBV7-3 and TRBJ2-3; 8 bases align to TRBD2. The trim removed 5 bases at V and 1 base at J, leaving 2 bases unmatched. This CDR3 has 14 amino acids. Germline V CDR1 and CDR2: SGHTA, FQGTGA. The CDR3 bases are TGTGCCAGCAGCCCGGGGGGGGGCACAGATACGCAGTATTTT. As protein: CASSPGGGTDTQYF.

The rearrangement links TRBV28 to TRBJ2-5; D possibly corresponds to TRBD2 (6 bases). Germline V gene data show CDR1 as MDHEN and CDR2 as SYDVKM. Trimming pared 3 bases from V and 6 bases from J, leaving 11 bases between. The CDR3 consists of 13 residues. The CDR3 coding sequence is TGTGCCAGCAGTTTGTCTCGCGGGAAGACCCAGTACTTC. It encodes CASSLSRGKTQYF.

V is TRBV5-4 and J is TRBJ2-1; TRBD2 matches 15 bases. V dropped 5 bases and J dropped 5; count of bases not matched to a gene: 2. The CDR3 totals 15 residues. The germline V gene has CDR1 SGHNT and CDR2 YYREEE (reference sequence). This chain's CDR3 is CASRGLAGGNNEQFF. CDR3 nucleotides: TGTGCCAGCAGGGGACTAGCGGGAGGAAACAATGAGCAGTTCTTC.

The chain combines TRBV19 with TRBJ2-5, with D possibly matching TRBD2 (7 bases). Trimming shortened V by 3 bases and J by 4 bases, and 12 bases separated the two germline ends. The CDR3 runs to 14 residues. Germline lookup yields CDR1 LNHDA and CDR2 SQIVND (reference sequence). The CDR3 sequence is CASSIKGGSETQYF. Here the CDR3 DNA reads TGTGCCAGTAGTATCAAGGGGGGGTCAGAGACCCAGTACTTC.

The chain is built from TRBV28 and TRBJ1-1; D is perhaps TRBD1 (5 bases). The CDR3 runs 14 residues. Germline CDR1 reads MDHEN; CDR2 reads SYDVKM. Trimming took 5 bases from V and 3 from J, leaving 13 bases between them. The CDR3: CASSGTYKDTEAFF. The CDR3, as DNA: TGTGCCAGCAGTGGGACTTATAAGGACACTGAAGCTTTCTTT.

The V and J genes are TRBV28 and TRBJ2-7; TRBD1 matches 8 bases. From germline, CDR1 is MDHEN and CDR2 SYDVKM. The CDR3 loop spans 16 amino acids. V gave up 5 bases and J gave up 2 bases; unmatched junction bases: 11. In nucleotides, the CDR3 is TGTGCCAGCAGTCCCCCCCGGACAGGGAAAACCTACGAGCAGTACTTC. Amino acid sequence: CASSPPRTGKTYEQYF.

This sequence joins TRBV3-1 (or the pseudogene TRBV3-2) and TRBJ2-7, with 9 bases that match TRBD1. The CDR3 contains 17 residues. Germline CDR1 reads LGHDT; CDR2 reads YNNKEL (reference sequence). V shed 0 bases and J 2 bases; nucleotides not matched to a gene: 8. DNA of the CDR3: TGTGCCAGCAGCCAAGATCCCCGGGACAGGGCTACCTACGAGCAGTACTTC. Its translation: CASSQDPRDRATYEQYF.

DNA for the CDR3: TGTGCCAGCAGCCCCTGGGGCAGTCAAGAGACCCAGTACTTC. It translates to CASSPWGSQETQYF. The chain has TRBV7-3 and TRBJ2-5, with D perhaps TRBD1 (5 bases). The germline CDR1 and CDR2 sequences are SGHTA and FQGTGA. V lost 5 bases to trimming and J lost 2 bases, with 12 bases between them. The CDR3 extends over 14 amino acids.

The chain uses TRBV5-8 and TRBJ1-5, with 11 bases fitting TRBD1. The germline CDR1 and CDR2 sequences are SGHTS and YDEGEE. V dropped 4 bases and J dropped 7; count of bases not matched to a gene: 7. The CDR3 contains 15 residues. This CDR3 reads CASSPGTGGFQPQHF. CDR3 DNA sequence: TGTGCCAGCAGCCCCGGGACAGGGGGATTCCAGCCCCAGCATTTT.

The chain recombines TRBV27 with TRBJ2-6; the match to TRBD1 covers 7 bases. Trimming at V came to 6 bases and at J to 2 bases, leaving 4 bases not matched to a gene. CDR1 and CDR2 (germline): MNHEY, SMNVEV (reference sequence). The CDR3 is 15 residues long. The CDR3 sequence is CASRSQGTGANVLTF. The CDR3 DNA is TGTGCCAGCAGATCACAGGGGACTGGGGCCAACGTCCTGACTTTC.